The source of this T cell receptor beta chain is a study of cytomegalovirus exposure and HLA in healthy donors. The CDR3 covers 14 residues. J lost 6 bases, V lost 4 bases, and 3 bases had no gene match. Germline-derived CDR1 and CDR2 are MNHNY and SVGAGI (reference sequence). The PCR ran on 60 Vbeta and 13 Jbeta primers. Assay: immunoSEQ multiplex PCR; the TCRdb copy retains only in-frame clones and omits some. This sample has more than 85,000 clones, with roughly 70% found just once. This clone has more than one count but fewer than ten. This chain joins TRBV6-6 and TRBJ2-1, with 10 bases identical to TRBD2. The sequenced sample consisted of PBMCs. The source of this sequence is a young woman in good health and CMV-seropositive. The CDR3 sequence: CASSSLAGVNEQFF. CDR3 nucleotide sequence: TGTGCCAGCAGTTCGCTAGCGGGAGTCAATGAGCAGTTCTTC.